The 24 T cell receptor beta chains reported below all come from one sample, sequenced in a study of regulatory T cells in long-lasting Graves disease. Documented time point: newly diagnosed GD, antithyroid drugs for less than 3 months. The TCR library was made from RNA extracted from PBMCs. Arm-PCR of CDR3 regions and iRepertoire HTBI primers were used to build TCR beta libraries. TCRdb redid the calling of the multiplex PCR reads with MiXCR, one entry per CDR3 protein. The sample has 200,000 to 250,000 distinct CDR3 sequences; 20% are singletons. The specimen was peripheral blood mononuclear cells (PBMCs), collected at new diagnosis, from a patient treated with antithyroid drugs. These receptors all come from a female donor with Graves disease.

This clonotype was counted many times. This chain uses TRBV20-1 with TRBJ1-1; TRBD1 matches at 9 bases. The CDR3 covers 14 residues. With 4 bases clipped from V and 6 bases from J, the junction kept 9 bases outside the gene matches. Looked up from germline, CDR1 is DFQATT and CDR2 is SNEGSKA (reference sequence). CDR3 residues: CSATDRGSRSEAFF. CDR3 DNA: TGCAGTGCTACGGACAGGGGATCTAGGTCTGAAGCTTTCTTT.

The J gene is TRBJ2-3, the V gene TRBV5-1; no clear D. The CDR3 length is 13 residues. Germline CDR1 reads SGHRS; CDR2 reads YFSETQ. Trimming cost V 0 bases and J 5 bases, with 7 bases left between them. Here the CDR3 reads CASSLEAEDTQYF. In DNA form, the CDR3 reads TGCGCCAGCAGCTTGGAGGCCGAAGATACGCAGTATTTT.

The sample holds many counts of this clonotype. This sequence joins TRBV5-1 and TRBJ2-1, with D unclear. Per the germline V gene, CDR1 is SGHRS and CDR2 is YFSETQ. Between the trimmed V and J ends, which lost 0 bases and 5 bases, there was a span of 6 bases. The CDR3 contains 13 residues. This CDR3 reads CASSLVTNNEQFF. DNA for the CDR3: TGCGCCAGCAGCTTGGTGACCAACAATGAGCAGTTCTTC.

This chain links TRBV6-1 with TRBJ2-1; TRBD2 aligns across 12 bases. The V gene end was trimmed by 6 bases and the J gene end by 1 base; junction bases not matched to a gene: 4. The CDR3 has 16 residues. Germline CDR1 and CDR2: MNHNS and SASEGT. This CDR3 reads CASRPGLAGSYNEQFF. CDR3 in DNA: TGTGCCAGCAGGCCGGGACTAGCGGGTTCCTACAATGAGCAGTTCTTC.

This clonotype was recorded a few times. The chain carries TRBV24-1 and TRBJ2-2; 7 bases line up with TRBD1. J was trimmed by 5 bases and V by 4 bases; bases with no gene match: 6. This CDR3 spans 15 amino acids. Germline CDR1 is KGHDR and CDR2 is SFDVKD. The CDR3 DNA reads TGTGCCACCAGTGACCCGATGACAGGGACCGGGGAGCTGTTTTTT. Translation gives CATSDPMTGTGELFF.

This clonotype occurred many times. The V and J genes are TRBV6-2 or TRBV6-3 and TRBJ2-4; 9 bases agree with TRBD2. The V gene end was trimmed by 0 bases and the J gene end by 1 base; junction bases not matched to a gene: 7. The CDR3 loop spans 18 amino acids. Germline-derived CDR1 and CDR2 are MNHEY and SVGEGT. In DNA, the CDR3 is TGTGCCAGCAGTTACTCCCTAGCGGGGCGGGCGGCCAAAAACATTCAGTACTTC. This sequence encodes CASSYSLAGRAAKNIQYF.

The chain joins TRBV5-4 to TRBJ2-7; TRBD1 agrees at 9 bases. V shed 0 bases and J 4 bases; nucleotides not matched to a gene: 11. Germline loops: CDR1 SGHNT, CDR2 YYREEE (reference sequence). The CDR3 length is 17 residues. Here the CDR3 reads CASSLATGTGSKYEQYF. CDR3 DNA sequence: TGTGCCAGCAGCTTGGCGACCGGGACAGGGAGCAAATACGAGCAGTACTTC.

This clonotype was seen many times. The chain is built from TRBV7-9 and TRBJ2-1, with a tentative D call TRBD2 (6 bases). Germline values: CDR1 SEHNR, CDR2 FQNEAQ (reference sequence). CDR3 length: 15 amino acids. V dropped 0 bases and J dropped 3 bases, with 9 bases sitting between them. The CDR3 nucleotides are TGTGCCAGCAGCTTAGCTAGCGGATTCTACAATGAGCAGTTCTTC. As protein: CASSLASGFYNEQFF.

At least ten counts were recorded for this clonotype. The gene calls are TRBV20-1 and TRBJ2-1; 9 nucleotides match TRBD2. CDR3 length: 16 amino acids. V dropped 3 bases and J dropped 0; count of bases not matched to a gene: 6. Germline V gives CDR1 DFQATT, CDR2 SNEGSKA (reference sequence). As DNA, the CDR3 is TGCAGTGCTAGGAGGCGGGAGGGCCTCTCCTACAATGAGCAGTTCTTC. Protein sequence: CSARRREGLSYNEQFF.

This clonotype was seen repeatedly, ten times or more. This may arise from a read error, as a much more abundant clone is one base away. The J gene is TRBJ2-3, the V gene TRBV7-6; unclear D gene. The CDR3 has 13 residues. In germline, CDR1 is SGHVS, CDR2 FNYEAQ. Trimming removed 2 bases from V and 1 base from J, with 4 bases in between. The CDR3 here is CASSLQGTDTQYF. The CDR3 bases are TGTGCCAGCAGCTTACAGGGCACAGATACGCAGTATTTT.

This clonotype was counted ten times or more. The genes are TRBV5-5 and TRBJ2-2; D unresolved. The CDR3 length is 13 residues. Germline values: CDR1 SGHKS, CDR2 YYEKEE (reference sequence). Trimming took off 0 bases at V and 6 bases at J, with 6 bases between the two ends. This chain's CDR3 is CASSLAPAGELFF. The CDR3 DNA sequence: TGTGCCAGCAGCTTGGCACCCGCCGGGGAGCTGTTTTTT.

This clonotype was counted many times. The rearrangement joins TRBV6-2 or TRBV6-3 to TRBJ2-7; TRBD1 might be the D (7 bases). The CDR3 length is 12 residues. The V end lost 8 bases, the J end lost 5 bases, and 13 bases lay between the germline ends. Germline CDR1 reads MNHEY; CDR2 reads SVGEGT. CDR3 in amino acids: CASRQGGNEQYF. CDR3 in DNA: TGTGCCAGCCGGCAGGGGGGCAACGAGCAGTACTTC.

This clonotype was counted only a few times. The chain joins TRBV20-1 to TRBJ2-2; weak D call: TRBD1 (6 bases). The CDR3 has 14 residues. V lost 5 bases and J lost 5, with 15 bases in between. In germline, CDR1 is DFQATT, CDR2 SNEGSKA (reference sequence). As DNA, the CDR3 is TGCAGTGCTCCCCCCGGACAGACGACCGGGGAGCTGTTTTTT. Translation gives CSAPPGQTTGELFF.

In its sample, this clonotype was seen a few times. A much bigger clone sits one base away, suggesting this may be a read error. The gene calls are TRBV6-2 or TRBV6-3 and TRBJ1-5; TRBD1 matches 8 bases. Germline CDR1 is MNHEY and CDR2 is SVGEGT. The length of the CDR3 is 16 residues. Here the CDR3 DNA reads TGTGCCTGCAGTGAGAGCACAGGGGGTGTCGGTCAGCCCCAGCATTTT. Translated: CACSESTGGVGQPQHF.

This clonotype was counted ten times or more. The CDR3 is CASSGKTRHLPLYGYTF. The CDR3 DNA sequence: TGTGCCAGCAGTGGGAAGACGCGGCACCTGCCCCTCTATGGCTACACCTTC. The J gene is TRBJ1-2, the V gene TRBV28; no firm D call. V was pared by 5 bases and J by 4 bases, with 23 bases between. The CDR3 is 17 amino acids. Looked up from germline, CDR1 is MDHEN and CDR2 is SYDVKM.

The gene calls are TRBV11-3 and TRBJ2-7; 9 bases line up with TRBD2. Germline CDR1 SGHNT, CDR2 YENEEA. The CDR3 consists of 16 residues. The junction had 14 bases not matched to a gene; V was cut back by 5 bases and J by 6 bases. The CDR3 bases are TGTGCCAGCAGCGGAGGAGCGCTAGCGGGGCTTGGCGAGCAGTACTTC. It translates to CASSGGALAGLGEQYF.

This clonotype was observed at least ten times. Here the CDR3 DNA reads TGTGCCAGCAGCCTCCAGGGGACCGGGGAGCTGTTTTTT. The encoded protein is CASSLQGTGELFF. The chain uses TRBV3-1 and TRBJ2-2, with TRBD1 as a possible D gene (6 bases). The CDR3 contains 13 residues. Germline CDR1 reads LGHDT; CDR2 reads YNNKEL (reference sequence). The V end lost 4 bases, the J end lost 5 bases, and 8 bases lay between the germline ends.

V is TRBV7-6 and J is TRBJ1-2; D remains ambiguous. The V gene lost 5 bases and the J gene lost 2 bases, with 12 bases spanning the gap. Per the germline V gene, CDR1 is SGHVS and CDR2 is FNYEAQ. The CDR3 loop spans 14 amino acids. DNA for the CDR3: TGTGCCAGCAGCCCTCGACCCCTGAACTATGGCTACACCTTC. As protein: CASSPRPLNYGYTF.

This clonotype was counted many times. The V call is TRBV24-1, the J call TRBJ2-1; TRBD2 agrees at 12 bases. Germline CDR1 KGHDR, CDR2 SFDVKD. This CDR3 is 17 amino acids long. Trimming cost V 5 bases and J 5 bases; bases outside gene matches: 9. CDR3 sequence reads: CATSASGRANRHNEQFF. The CDR3 region has the DNA TGTGCCACCAGTGCTAGCGGGAGGGCCAATCGCCACAATGAGCAGTTCTTC.

The genes are TRBV7-3 and TRBJ2-2, with D unclear. CDR1 and CDR2 from the germline V gene are SGHTA and FQGTGA. V gave up 3 bases and J gave up 9 bases, with 11 bases separating them. The length of the CDR3 is 13 residues. CDR3 sequence (DNA): TGTGCCAGCAGCTTCGGTGGCAGAAGGGAGCTGTTTTTT. This translates into CASSFGGRRELFF.

This chain connects TRBV25-1 to TRBJ1-4; no clear D gene. This CDR3 is built from 16 residues. Germline-derived CDR1 and CDR2 are MGHDK and SYGVNS. V lost 6 bases to trimming and J lost 5 bases, with 19 bases between them. The CDR3 region has the DNA TGTGCCAGCAGCGCCGGGCTGACAACCGGCAATGAAAAACTGTTTTTT. This translates into CASSAGLTTGNEKLFF.

This clonotype was observed many times. The gene calls are TRBV3-1 and TRBJ1-1; D unclear. This CDR3 contains 12 residues. Trimming shortened V by 2 bases and J by 4 bases, and 5 bases separated the two germline ends. The germline V gene encodes CDR1 LGHDT and CDR2 YNNKEL (reference sequence). For the CDR3, the DNA is TGTGCCAGCAGCCAACAGGTCACTGAAGCTTTCTTT. Translated, it gives CASSQQVTEAFF.

This clonotype has at least ten counts. The chain links TRBV5-1 to TRBJ2-1, with TRBD2 matching over 7 bases. J lost 1 base, V lost 0 bases, and 1 base had no gene match. Germline V gene sequence: CDR1 SGHRS, CDR2 YFSETQ. The CDR3 sequence is 15 residues long. CDR3 protein: CASSLGGGSYNEQFF. The CDR3 DNA reads as TGCGCCAGCAGCTTGGGGGGGGGATCCTACAATGAGCAGTTCTTC.

The V gene is TRBV9, the J gene TRBJ2-1; 9 nucleotides line up with TRBD2. V shed 2 bases and J 3 bases; nucleotides not matched to a gene: 3. The germline gives CDR1 SGDLS, CDR2 YYNGEE. CDR3 size: 15 residues. The CDR3 sequence is CASSVSGGRYNEQFF. The DNA of the CDR3 is TGTGCCAGCAGCGTGAGCGGGGGGCGCTACAATGAGCAGTTCTTC. Full variable domain (remainder filled in from reference TRBV9 and TRBJ2-1): DSGVTQTPKHLITATGQRVTLRCSPRSGDLSVYWYQQSLDQGLQFLIQYYNGEERAKGNILERFSAQQFPDLHSELNLSSLELGDSALYFCASSVSGGRYNEQFFGPGTRLTVL.